The 17 T cell receptor beta chains below were found in one sample sequenced in a study of blood T cell repertoires in COVID-19. The method was immunoSEQ multiplex PCR; TCRdb's version includes in-frame clones alone and lacks a portion of them. The profile shows about 200,000 clones, approximately 86% of them singletons. Sequencing input: peripheral blood. These receptors came from a man aged 55-75 years with acute or convalescent COVID-19.

The CDR3 sequence: CATSDSAGFTGELFF. CDR3 coding DNA: TGTGCCACCAGTGATTCCGCAGGATTCACCGGGGAGCTGTTTTTT. V is TRBV24-1 and J is TRBJ2-2; D not certain. The germline V gene has CDR1 KGHDR and CDR2 SFDVKD. The ends were cut back, 2 bases at V and 4 bases at J, with 10 bases in the middle. CDR3 length: 15 residues.

The chain links TRBV9 to TRBJ2-3; D might be TRBD2 (5 bases). With 1 base removed from V and 7 bases from J, the gap between germline ends came to 16 bases. Germline values: CDR1 SGDLS, CDR2 YYNGEE. The CDR3 covers 15 residues. The CDR3 here is CASSVLSDVGNTQYF. CDR3 DNA sequence: TGTGCCAGCAGCGTACTTAGCGACGTTGGAAATACGCAGTATTTT.

This rearrangement joins TRBV12-3 or TRBV12-4 to TRBJ2-1; 9 bases are a match to TRBD1. The CDR3 has 13 amino acids. V lost 3 bases and J lost 10; bases outside the gene matches: 4. CDR3 DNA: TGTGCCAGCAGTTTGGGGACAGGGTACGAGCAGTTCTTC. Protein: CASSLGTGYEQFF.

This rearrangement joins TRBV11-3 to TRBJ1-6; no definite D call. This CDR3 comprises 16 residues. Germline CDR1 and CDR2: SGHNT and YENEEA. The V gene lost 2 bases and the J gene lost 8 bases, with 16 bases spanning the gap. The chain's CDR3 is CASSLLTGLGDSPLHF. The CDR3 bases are TGTGCCAGCAGCTTATTAACGGGGTTGGGTGATTCACCCCTCCACTTT.

The chain employs TRBV6-5 and TRBJ1-1, with D possibly being TRBD1 (5 bases). CDR3 length: 13 amino acids. The germline V gene has CDR1 MNHEY and CDR2 SVGAGI. V lost 2 bases, J lost 11 bases, and 15 bases lay in between. The CDR3 region is CASSYESPWGAFF. CDR3 bases: TGTGCCAGCAGTTACGAGAGCCCCTGGGGCGCTTTCTTT.

The V and J genes are TRBV6-2 or TRBV6-3 and TRBJ2-5; 8 bases fit TRBD2. The CDR3 is made up of 14 amino acids. CDR1 and CDR2 (germline): MNHEY, SVGEGT. Trimming took 6 bases from V and 5 from J; bases not matched to a gene: 8. The CDR3 region has the DNA TGTGCCAGCAGCCCGGGACTAGTACTTGAGACCCAGTACTTC. Protein sequence: CASSPGLVLETQYF.

This chain uses TRBV19 with TRBJ2-1; 10 bases line up with TRBD1. The J segment lost 8 bases and the V segment lost 3 bases, leaving 7 bases of the junction unmatched. The V gene's germline CDR1 is LNHDA and CDR2 SQIVND (reference sequence). CDR3 size: 15 residues. CDR3 amino acids: CASSIRGQGIHEQFF. The CDR3 DNA reads as TGTGCCAGTAGTATCAGGGGACAGGGGATCCATGAGCAGTTCTTC.

The gene calls are TRBV3-1 (or the pseudogene TRBV3-2) and TRBJ2-3, with 14 bases aligning to TRBD2. CDR3 size: 18 residues. The V and J ends lost 2 bases and 1 base, in that order; junction bases with no gene match: 5. The germline gives CDR1 LGHDT, CDR2 YNNKEL (reference sequence). The CDR3 sequence is CASSQTGTSGGGTDTQYF. As DNA, the CDR3 is TGTGCCAGCAGCCAAACCGGGACTAGCGGGGGAGGCACAGATACGCAGTATTTT.

The genes are TRBV3-1 (or the pseudogene TRBV3-2) and TRBJ1-1; TRBD1 is a possible D gene (5 bases). Trimming pared 4 bases from V and 5 bases from J, leaving 17 bases between. The CDR3 is made up of 15 amino acids. Germline V gene data show CDR1 as LGHDT and CDR2 as YNNKEL (reference sequence). The chain's CDR3 is CASSRQGSGRTEAFF. In DNA, the CDR3 is TGTGCCAGCAGCCGCCAGGGCAGTGGTCGGACTGAAGCTTTCTTT.

V is TRBV6-5 and J is TRBJ1-3; 7 bases fit TRBD1. The germline CDR1 and CDR2 sequences are MNHEY and SVGAGI. V lost 0 bases and J lost 7; bases outside the gene matches: 6. CDR3 length: 15 amino acids. CDR3 sequence (DNA): TGTGCCAGCAGTTACTCAGGGGGCGGTTTTAACACCATATATTTT. Its protein is CASSYSGGGFNTIYF.

On this clone itself: Within the sample, other DNA sequences also encode this same CDR3. The chain uses TRBV5-1 and TRBJ1-1, with D possibly TRBD1 on 5 matching bases. CDR1 is SGHRS, CDR2 YFSETQ, per germline. The CDR3 totals 14 residues. The ends were cut back, 1 base at V and 1 base at J, with 8 bases in the middle. The CDR3 sequence: CASSLNTGNTEAFF. The CDR3 region has the DNA TGCGCCAGCAGCTTGAACACAGGGAACACTGAAGCTTTCTTT.

This chain joins TRBV19 and TRBJ1-5; TRBD1 might be the D (6 bases). The V gene lost 5 bases and the J gene lost 6 bases, with 17 bases spanning the gap. The CDR3 totals 15 residues. Per the germline V gene, CDR1 is LNHDA and CDR2 is SQIVND (reference sequence). This CDR3 is CASSVNTGTGQPQHF. The CDR3, as DNA: TGTGCCAGTAGTGTCAATACAGGGACGGGTCAGCCCCAGCATTTT.

V is TRBV4-3 and J is TRBJ2-2; 7 bases are shared with TRBD1. CDR3 length: 15 residues. Germline V gene sequence: CDR1 LGHNA, CDR2 YSLEER. J was trimmed by 0 bases and V by 4 bases; bases with no gene match: 2. The CDR3 here is CASSRGTANTGELFF. Here the CDR3 DNA reads TGCGCCAGCAGCCGGGGGACAGCGAACACCGGGGAGCTGTTTTTT.

The chain recombines TRBV6-2 or TRBV6-3 with TRBJ2-1, with 11 bases lining up with TRBD2. From germline, CDR1 is MNHEY and CDR2 SVGEGT. The V gene end was trimmed by 4 bases and the J gene end by 8 bases; junction bases not matched to a gene: 7. The CDR3 is 15 residues long. The CDR3 DNA reads as TGTGCCAGCAGTTTTAGCGGGGGGGCCTTGTATGAGCAGTTCTTC. Its protein product is CASSFSGGALYEQFF.

The J gene is TRBJ2-5, the V gene TRBV5-6; 9 bases are a match to TRBD2. The J segment lost 4 bases and the V segment lost 0 bases, leaving 7 bases of the junction unmatched. The length of the CDR3 is 16 residues. Looked up from germline, CDR1 is SGHDT and CDR2 is YYEEEE. The CDR3 DNA reads as TGTGCCAGCAGCTTGGTTGGGCGGGGGGGTTTAGAGACCCAGTACTTC. Translating gives CASSLVGRGGLETQYF.

V is TRBV11-3 and J is TRBJ2-7; D is undetermined. V dropped 5 bases and J dropped 4 bases, with 12 bases sitting between them. The V gene's germline CDR1 is SGHNT and CDR2 YENEEA. The CDR3 has 13 amino acids. The CDR3 DNA reads TGTGCCAGCAGCCCCATTGCCGGTTACGAGCAGTACTTC. Protein sequence: CASSPIAGYEQYF.

The rearrangement joins TRBV4-3 to TRBJ2-6; 8 positions match TRBD1. CDR1 and CDR2 (germline): LGHNA, YSLEER. The CDR3 is 19 residues long. V shed 0 bases and J 1 base; nucleotides not matched to a gene: 8. The CDR3 loop reads CASSQDRGTGGSGANVLTF. The DNA of the CDR3 is TGCGCCAGCAGCCAAGATAGAGGGACAGGCGGATCTGGGGCCAACGTCCTGACTTTC.